The clone carrying this T cell receptor (beta chain) was observed a handful of times. What it binds is unknown. The source of the sample is a study of vaccination and CD4 T cells after COVID-19. The CDR3 covers 14 residues. V lost 5 bases and J lost 4, with 12 bases in between. Per the germline V gene, CDR1 is SEHNR and CDR2 is FQNEAQ (reference sequence). This sample's treatment: approximately nine-day PBMC culture with coronavirus spike peptide pools or control peptides (ViraFEST assay). Oncomine TCR Beta short-read sequencing was applied to DNA from cultured CD4+ T cells. Cultures of CD4+ T cells served as the source for extracting genomic DNA. TCRdb ran MiXCR on the PCR reads and lists one entry per CDR3 protein. The profile shows some 21,000 distinct CDR3 sequences, over 45% of them singletons. Overall study results and limits: From a median of about 20 to 40, SARS-CoV-2-reactive clonotypes increased, though not significantly. In convalescent patients, a median roughly 90% of post-vaccine SARS-CoV-2-reactive clones appeared only after vaccination.

Material for sequencing was CD4+ T cells from blood, cultured in vitro. This chain joins TRBV7-9 and TRBJ1-3, with D possibly TRBD1 on 5 matching bases. The receptor was isolated from a human donor who had recovered from COVID-19. DNA for the CDR3: TGTGCCAGCAGCGGGCGGGGGGACGGAAACACCATATATTTT. Its protein product is CASSGRGDGNTIYF.